The 16 T cell receptor beta chains in this list originate from one sample, sequenced in a study of blood T cell repertoires in COVID-19 (dated by TCRdb to the early 2020s). Library creation used the immunoSEQ multiplex PCR assay. In TCRdb, the immuneACCESS table is reduced to in-frame sequences with V and J assigned. These tables do not hold every clone; where another copy was compared, an unresolved V gene accounts for under half, and the others remain unexplained. The sample table holds approximately 300,000 clones, of which around 90% were seen once. Around 4.5% of the sample comes from the top ten. The sequenced material came from PBMCs or T cells enriched from blood (not recorded which). These TCRs come from a woman younger than 30 with acute COVID-19.

The chain recombines TRBV10-3 with TRBJ2-2; 7 bases match TRBD1. CDR1 is ENHRY, CDR2 SYGVKD, per germline. CDR3 length: 15 amino acids. The V and J ends lost 11 bases and 2 bases, in that order; junction bases with no gene match: 11. CDR3 nucleotide sequence: TGTGCCTCCGGGGAAGGGGGCGCAAACACCGGGGAGCTGTTTTTT. Amino acids: CASGEGGANTGELFF.

CDR3 sequence: CASRGLADTGELFF. CDR3 DNA: TGTGCCAGCAGGGGACTAGCGGACACCGGGGAGCTGTTTTTT. The chain employs TRBV3-1 (or the pseudogene TRBV3-2) and TRBJ2-2; 11 bases are shared with TRBD2. V was clipped by 6 bases and J by 3 bases; unmatched bases: 0. CDR1 is LGHDT and CDR2 is YNNKEL in the germline V gene (reference sequence). This CDR3 region has 14 residues.

This clone was observed a single time. The genes are TRBV28 and TRBJ2-4; a possible D gene is TRBD1 (5 bases). V was shortened by 1 base and J by 2 bases, with 12 bases between the two germline ends. The CDR3 runs 16 residues. Germline CDR1 MDHEN, CDR2 SYDVKM. The DNA for the CDR3 is TGTGCCAGCAGTTTATACCCCGACAGTACCAAAAACATTCAGTACTTC. Amino acids: CASSLYPDSTKNIQYF.

The genes are TRBV6-5 and TRBJ1-3; D possibly corresponds to TRBD1 (5 bases). In germline, CDR1 is MNHEY, CDR2 SVGAGI. The CDR3 runs to 15 residues. The ends were cut back, 0 bases at V and 4 bases at J, with 10 bases in the middle. CDR3 DNA sequence: TGTGCCAGCAGTTACTCGCTGGGGCAAGGAAACACCATATATTTT. This sequence encodes CASSYSLGQGNTIYF.

The chain couples TRBV24-1 to TRBJ2-3; 7 positions match TRBD2. With V trimmed by 4 bases and J by 1 base, 7 bases remained unmatched. The CDR3 is 16 residues long. Germline lookup yields CDR1 KGHDR and CDR2 SFDVKD. DNA of the CDR3: TGTGCCACCAGTGACCCCCGGCGGGAGCGCACAGATACGCAGTATTTT. The encoded protein is CATSDPRRERTDTQYF.

This clone showed up just once. This rearrangement joins TRBV27 to TRBJ2-5; 8 bases fit TRBD1. This CDR3 contains 15 residues. The trim removed 5 bases at V and 4 bases at J, leaving 9 bases unmatched. Germline lookup yields CDR1 MNHEY and CDR2 SMNVEV (reference sequence). The CDR3 is CASSLQGALRETQYF. In nucleotides, the CDR3 is TGTGCCAGCAGTCTTCAGGGGGCGCTCCGAGAGACCCAGTACTTC.

The gene calls are TRBV12-3 or TRBV12-4 and TRBJ1-1, with TRBD1 as a possible D gene (6 bases). Trimming took 8 bases from V and 3 from J, leaving 10 bases between them. This CDR3 is 12 amino acids long. The CDR3 sequence: CASHGGYTEAFF. The CDR3 DNA is TGTGCCAGCCATGGGGGCTACACTGAAGCTTTCTTT.

The rearrangement joins TRBV4-1 to TRBJ1-4; TRBD1 agrees at 7 bases. With V trimmed by 4 bases and J by 7 bases, 3 bases remained unmatched. The germline CDR1 and CDR2 sequences are MGHRA and YSYEKL. This CDR3 contains 13 residues. CDR3 nucleotides: TGCGCCAGCAGCCTCGGGACAGTTGAAAAACTGTTTTTT. Protein product: CASSLGTVEKLFF.

The J gene is TRBJ2-3, the V gene TRBV12-3 or TRBV12-4; D may be TRBD1 (6 bases). Trimming removed 6 bases at V and 3 bases at J, with 10 bases between. CDR3 length: 13 amino acids. CDR3 coding DNA: TGTGCCAGCAGGTGGCAGGGGACAGATACGCAGTATTTT. Translation gives CASRWQGTDTQYF.

This chain joins TRBV28 and TRBJ1-1, with 7 bases fitting TRBD1. The CDR3 has 12 amino acids. V trimming: 8 bases; J trimming: 1 base; junction bases outside the gene matches: 1. CDR1 and CDR2 from the germline V gene are MDHEN and SYDVKM. CDR3 amino acids: CASGTENTEAFF. CDR3 nucleotides: TGTGCCAGCGGGACAGAGAACACTGAAGCTTTCTTT.

Comment on this clone: One end of the junction is discordant with germline, which a read error may explain. This chain uses TRBV10-1 with TRBJ2-1; D might be TRBD2 (6 bases). CDR3 length: 17 residues. Germline CDR1 and CDR2: WNHNN and SYGVQD (reference sequence). The CDR3 region is CASSEYFYSGSYNEQFF. In DNA, the CDR3 is TGCGCCAGCAGCGAGTACTTTTATAGCGGTTCCTACAATGAGCAGTTCTTC.

This sequence joins TRBV7-9 and TRBJ1-2; tentative D call: TRBD1 (5 bases). The length of the CDR3 is 15 residues. V was shortened by 3 bases and J by 0 bases, with 11 bases between the two germline ends. CDR1 is SEHNR and CDR2 is FQNEAQ in the germline V gene (reference sequence). The CDR3 here is CASSLSGYSNYGYTF. For the CDR3, the DNA is TGTGCCAGCAGCTTGTCAGGGTACTCTAACTATGGCTACACCTTC.

There are a few counts of this clone. Written as DNA, the CDR3 is TGTGCCAGCTCGCCGGGGAGGAGGCAGTTCTTC. It encodes CASSPGRRQFF. V usage is TRBV25-1 and J usage is TRBJ2-1; perhaps TRBD2 as D (6 bases). Per the germline V gene, CDR1 is MGHDK and CDR2 is SYGVNS. The CDR3 sequence is 11 residues long. Trimming pared 8 bases from V and 12 bases from J, leaving 14 bases between.

The chain links TRBV30 to TRBJ1-2, with 7 bases fitting TRBD1. Germline CDR1 reads GTSNPN; CDR2 reads SVGIG (reference sequence). V dropped 1 base and J dropped 4; count of bases not matched to a gene: 6. This CDR3 is built from 14 residues. The chain's CDR3 is CAWSAGTEVYGYTF. Here the CDR3 DNA reads TGTGCCTGGAGTGCCGGGACAGAAGTCTATGGCTACACCTTC.

The chain recombines TRBV27 with TRBJ2-2, with D tentatively TRBD2 (6 bases). V lost 1 base, J lost 4 bases, and 10 bases lay in between. Germline V gene sequence: CDR1 MNHEY, CDR2 SMNVEV (reference sequence). This CDR3 is 15 amino acids long. In DNA form, the CDR3 reads TGTGCCAGCAGTTTATTCGGGAGAGGCACCGGGGAGCTGTTTTTT. As protein: CASSLFGRGTGELFF.

The gene calls are TRBV28 and TRBJ1-2; the D gene is possibly TRBD1 (5 bases). This CDR3 has 13 amino acids. Trimming cost V 5 bases and J 7 bases, with 14 bases left between them. Germline CDR1 is MDHEN and CDR2 is SYDVKM. In DNA, the CDR3 is TGTGCCAGCAGTCTATACAGGAATTCTGGCTACACCTTC. Amino acids: CASSLYRNSGYTF.